One and the same sample provided the 15 T cell receptor beta chains below, sequenced in a study of tumor and adjacent non-tumor tissue in lung cancer. Three rounds of nested PCR, following a modified ARM-PCR protocol, produced the TCRbeta library. TCRdb recomputed calls from the multiplex PCR reads with MiXCR, one row per CDR3 protein. This table holds roughly 65,000 distinct CDR3 sequences, approximately 63% found once. No cell sorting was done before RNA was extracted from the tissue. Sequencing used lung tumor tissue. Every receptor here comes from a man aged 50-59 years with non-small cell lung cancer.

On this clonotype: The junction and the germline gene differ at one end; a read error may be behind it. The rearrangement joins TRBV11-2 to TRBJ2-3, with D maybe TRBD1 (5 bases). The CDR3 consists of 18 residues. Germline V gives CDR1 SGHAT, CDR2 FQNNGV. The CDR3 DNA sequence: TGTGCCAACAGCTCCAACCCTGGCAGGGTCCTATTCTCAGATATGCAGTATTTT. This sequence encodes CANSSNPGRVLFSDMQYF.

This clonotype was counted a single time. The chain combines TRBV11-3 with TRBJ2-3, with 12 bases fitting TRBD2. This CDR3 region has 16 residues. Germline loops: CDR1 SGHNT, CDR2 YENEEA. With 5 bases clipped from V and 10 bases from J, the junction kept 13 bases outside the gene matches. The CDR3 loop reads CASSPGTSGFGDAQYF. For the CDR3, the DNA is TGTGCCAGCAGCCCAGGGACTAGCGGGTTTGGGGATGCGCAGTATTTT.

Comments on this clonotype: Since a much larger clone is just one base distant, this may be a read error. V and J are TRBV7-9 and TRBJ2-2; no reliable D call. This CDR3 comprises 15 residues. V was clipped by 8 bases and J by 3 bases, with 16 bases between them. The germline CDR1 and CDR2 sequences are SEHNR and FQNEAQ (reference sequence). The CDR3 reads CASGLSAADTGELFF. DNA of the CDR3: TGTGCCAGCGGCCTCTCGGCCGCGGACACCGGGGAGCTGTTTTTT.

With regard to this clonotype: The junction does not match germline at one end; this may be a read error. The genes are TRBV7-8 and TRBJ2-2; 8 bases are a match to TRBD1. Germline V gene data show CDR1 as SGHVS and CDR2 as FQNEAQ. CDR3 length: 15 amino acids. The CDR3 DNA sequence: TGTGCCAACAGCTTAGCAACAGGGGGTGGCGGGGAGCTGTTTTTT. Its protein is CANSLATGGGGELFF.

The chain uses TRBV5-1 and TRBJ2-7, with 11 bases aligning to TRBD2. The CDR3 contains 15 residues. The ends lost 4 bases at V and 4 bases at J; junction bases unmatched: 7. In germline, CDR1 is SGHRS, CDR2 YFSETQ. The CDR3 loop is CASSTLAGEGYEQYF. The CDR3 DNA reads TGCGCCAGCAGCACACTAGCGGGAGAGGGGTACGAGCAGTACTTC.

This clonotype was recorded a few times. Just one base apart from a much larger clone, this may be a read error. The chain links TRBV21-1 to TRBJ1-5; TRBD1 is the table's D call, not checked against the DNA. TRBV21-1 is a documented pseudogene. This CDR3 contains 16 residues. CDR3 sequence: CASSSSEGVGNQPQHF. The CDR3, as DNA: TGTGCCAGCAGCTCAAGCGAGGGGGTTGGCAATCAGCCCCAGCATTTT.

In nucleotides, the CDR3 is TGTGCCAGCAGCAATCCTAGCGGGAGGGCCGCTGATGAGCAGTTCTTC. Translated, it gives CASSNPSGRAADEQFF. The chain combines TRBV5-6 with TRBJ2-1; 12 bases are shared with TRBD2. The CDR3 contains 16 residues. J was trimmed by 8 bases and V by 4 bases; bases with no gene match: 10. Germline CDR1 and CDR2: SGHDT and YYEEEE. Full variable domain (remainder filled in from reference TRBV5-6 and TRBJ2-1): DAGVTQSPTHLIKTRGQQVTLRCSPKSGHDTVSWYQQALGQGPQFIFQYYEEEERQRGNFPDRFSGHQFPNYSSELNVNALLLGDSALYLCASSNPSGRAADEQFFGPGTRLTVL.

A remark on this clonotype: Sequence at one end of the junction differs from germline and may be a read error. The chain recombines TRBV5-6 with TRBJ2-3; TRBD2 matches at 9 bases. Germline loops: CDR1 SGHDT, CDR2 YYEEEE. The CDR3 has 17 residues. The CDR3 coding sequence is TGTGCCAGCAGCTTGTCTAGCGGGATGACAAGCATAGATACGCAGTATTTT. It specifies CASSLSSGMTSIDTQYF.

This clonotype has at least ten counts. This chain connects TRBV12-3 or TRBV12-4 to TRBJ2-1; D perhaps matches TRBD1 (5 bases). The ends were cut back, 0 bases at V and 4 bases at J, with 10 bases in the middle. The CDR3 spans 15 residues. The CDR3 region has the DNA TGTGCCAGCAGTTTAGCGCAGGGTGCGTACAATGAGCAGTTCTTC. It yields the protein CASSLAQGAYNEQFF.

As for this clonotype: A much larger clone lies one base from this, so it may be a read error. J is TRBJ2-1 and V is TRBV20-1; the match to TRBD2 covers 16 bases. Germline V CDR1 and CDR2: DFQATT, SNEGSKA (reference sequence). The CDR3 extends over 16 amino acids. DNA for the CDR3: TGCAATGCTGTCTCTCCGGGACTAGCGGGAGGGAATGAGCAGTTCTTC. It specifies CNAVSPGLAGGNEQFF.

With respect to this clonotype: One end of the junction is discordant with germline, which a read error may explain. This chain connects TRBV29-1 to TRBJ1-5; 7 bases are a match to TRBD1. The V gene's germline CDR1 is SQVTM and CDR2 ANQGSEA. The CDR3 contains 13 residues. CDR3 DNA: TGCAGTGTTGCAGGGACAGCGAATCAGCCCCAGCTTTTT. This sequence encodes CSVAGTANQPQLF.

The CDR3 region has the DNA TGCGCCAGCAGCCAAGATACGCTGATAAACGGTTACACCTTC. It codes for CASSQDTLINGYTF. The V call is TRBV4-1, the J call TRBJ1-2; D is unresolved. This CDR3 is 14 amino acids long. Trimming removed 0 bases at V and 11 bases at J, with 16 bases between. The germline V gene has CDR1 MGHRA and CDR2 YSYEKL.

There are a few counts of this clonotype. Just one base apart from a much larger clone, this may be a read error. J is TRBJ1-1 and V is TRBV6-5, with a weak D call TRBD1 (5 bases). Germline V lookup: CDR1 MNHEY, CDR2 SVGAGI. This CDR3 has 16 amino acids. V was shortened by 6 bases and J by 2 bases, with 19 bases between the two germline ends. Here the CDR3 reads CASRPRQPYINTEAFF. For the CDR3, the DNA is TGTGCCAGCAGGCCCCGACAGCCCTACATTAACACTGAAGCTTTCTTT.

The V gene is TRBV11-2, the J gene TRBJ1-1; tentative D call: TRBD1 (5 bases). Per germline, CDR1 SGHAT and CDR2 FQNNGV. The V and J ends lost 5 bases and 6 bases respectively, with 19 bases between them. The CDR3 has 15 residues. CDR3 loop: CASSPLGGEWSEAFF. The CDR3 DNA follows: TGTGCCAGCAGCCCCCTTGGGGGAGAGTGGTCTGAAGCTTTCTTT.

Details on this clonotype: Possible read error: a much larger clone is one base away. This sequence joins TRBV30 and TRBJ1-1, with D possibly being TRBD1 (6 bases). Germline V gives CDR1 GTSNPN, CDR2 SVGIG (reference sequence). The CDR3 is made up of 14 amino acids. The CDR3: CAWSRTDMNTEAIF. In DNA form, the CDR3 reads TGTGCCTGGAGCCGGACAGACATGAACACTGAAGCTATCTTT.